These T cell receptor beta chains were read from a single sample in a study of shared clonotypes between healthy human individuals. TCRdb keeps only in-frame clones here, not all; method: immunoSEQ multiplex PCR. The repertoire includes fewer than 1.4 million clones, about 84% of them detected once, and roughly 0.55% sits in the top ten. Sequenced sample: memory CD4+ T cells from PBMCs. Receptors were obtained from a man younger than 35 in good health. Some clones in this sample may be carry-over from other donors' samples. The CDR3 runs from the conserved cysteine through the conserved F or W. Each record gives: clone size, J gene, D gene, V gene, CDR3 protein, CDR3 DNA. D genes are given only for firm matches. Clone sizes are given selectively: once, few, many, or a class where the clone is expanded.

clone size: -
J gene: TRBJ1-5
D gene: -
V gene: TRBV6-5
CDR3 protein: CASSAGQSSNQPQHF
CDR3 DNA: TGTGCCAGCAGTGCCGGACAGTCCAGCAATCAGCCCCAGCATTTT

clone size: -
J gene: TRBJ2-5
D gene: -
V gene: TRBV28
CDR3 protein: CASSFRGTQYF
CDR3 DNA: TGTGCCAGCAGTTTTCGAGGAACCCAGTACTTC

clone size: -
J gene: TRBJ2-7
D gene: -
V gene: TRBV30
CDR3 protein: CAWCGDSYEQYF
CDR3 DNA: TGTGCCTGGTGCGGGGACTCCTACGAGCAGTACTTC

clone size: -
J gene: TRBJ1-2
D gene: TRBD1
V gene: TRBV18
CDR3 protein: CASSDGQGQANYGYTF
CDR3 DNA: TGTGCCAGCAGCGACGGACAGGGGCAAGCTAACTATGGCTACACCTTC

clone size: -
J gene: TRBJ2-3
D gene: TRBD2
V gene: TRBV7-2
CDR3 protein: CASSLRIAGGSQYF
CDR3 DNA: TGTGCCAGCAGCTTAAGGATAGCGGGAGGTTCGCAGTATTTT

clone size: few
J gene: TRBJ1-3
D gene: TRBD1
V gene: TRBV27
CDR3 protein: CASRQGGVSGNTIYF
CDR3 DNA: TGTGCCAGCAGACAGGGGGGGGTCTCTGGAAACACCATATATTTT

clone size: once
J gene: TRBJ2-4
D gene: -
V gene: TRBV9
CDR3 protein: CASSVEDRAKNIQYF
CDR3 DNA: TGTGCCAGCAGCGTAGAGGACAGAGCCAAAAACATTCAGTACTTC

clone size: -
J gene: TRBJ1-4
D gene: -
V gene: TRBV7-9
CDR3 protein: CASSLPQGGFGLNEKLFF
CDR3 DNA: TGTGCCAGCAGCTTACCACAAGGGGGGTTCGGGTTGAATGAAAAACTGTTTTTT

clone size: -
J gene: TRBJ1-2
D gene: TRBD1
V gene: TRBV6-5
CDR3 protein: CASIIIRGHNGGYTF
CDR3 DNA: TGTGCCAGCATTATCATCAGGGGGCATAACGGCGGCTACACCTTC

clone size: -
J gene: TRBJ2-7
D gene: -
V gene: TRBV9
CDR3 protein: CASSVDTSYEQYF
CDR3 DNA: TGTGCCAGCAGCGTAGACACCTCCTACGAGCAGTACTTC

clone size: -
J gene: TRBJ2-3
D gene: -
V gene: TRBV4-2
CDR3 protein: CASSPRGDTQYF
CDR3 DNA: TGTGCCAGCAGCCCCCGGGGGGATACGCAGTATTTT

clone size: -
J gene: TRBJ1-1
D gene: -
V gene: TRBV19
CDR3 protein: CASSSAVLNTEAFF
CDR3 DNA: TGTGCCAGTAGCTCCGCGGTTCTGAACACTGAAGCTTTCTTT